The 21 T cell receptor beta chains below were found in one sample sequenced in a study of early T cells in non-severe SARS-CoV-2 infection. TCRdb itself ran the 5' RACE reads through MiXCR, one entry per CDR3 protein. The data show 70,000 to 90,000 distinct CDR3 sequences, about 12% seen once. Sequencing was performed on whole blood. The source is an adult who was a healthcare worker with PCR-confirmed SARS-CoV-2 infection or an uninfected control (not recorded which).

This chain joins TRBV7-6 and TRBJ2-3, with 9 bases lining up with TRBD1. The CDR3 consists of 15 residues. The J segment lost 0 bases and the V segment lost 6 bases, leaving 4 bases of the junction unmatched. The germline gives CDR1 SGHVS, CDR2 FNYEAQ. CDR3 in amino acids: CASRWTGASTDTQYF. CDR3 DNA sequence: TGTGCCAGCAGATGGACAGGGGCGAGCACAGATACGCAGTATTTT.

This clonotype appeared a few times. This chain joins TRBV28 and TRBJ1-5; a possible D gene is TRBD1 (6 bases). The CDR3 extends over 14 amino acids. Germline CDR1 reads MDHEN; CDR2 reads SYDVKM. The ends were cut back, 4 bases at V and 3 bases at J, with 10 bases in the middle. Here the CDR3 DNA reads TGTGCCAGCAGTTGGGGGACACCCAATCAGCCCCAGCATTTT. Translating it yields CASSWGTPNQPQHF.

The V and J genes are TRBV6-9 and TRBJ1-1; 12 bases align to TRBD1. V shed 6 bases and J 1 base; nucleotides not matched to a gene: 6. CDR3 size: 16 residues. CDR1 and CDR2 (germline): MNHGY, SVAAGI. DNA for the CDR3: TGTGCCAGCAGACGGGACAGGGGGCTAACGAACACTGAAGCTTTCTTT. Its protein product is CASRRDRGLTNTEAFF.

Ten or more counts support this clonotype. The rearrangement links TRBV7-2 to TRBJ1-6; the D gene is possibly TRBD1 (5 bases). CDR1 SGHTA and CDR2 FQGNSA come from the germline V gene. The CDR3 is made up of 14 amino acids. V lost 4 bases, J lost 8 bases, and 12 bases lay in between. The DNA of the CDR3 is TGTGCCAGCAGCTATCGGGGGGTCGATTCACCCCTCCACTTT. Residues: CASSYRGVDSPLHF. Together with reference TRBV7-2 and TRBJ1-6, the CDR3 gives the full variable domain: GAGVSQSPSNKVTEKGKDVELRCDPISGHTALYWYRQSLGQGLEFLIYFQGNSAPDKSGLPSDRFSAERTGGSVSTLTIQRTQQEDSAVYLCASSYRGVDSPLHFGNGTRLTVT.

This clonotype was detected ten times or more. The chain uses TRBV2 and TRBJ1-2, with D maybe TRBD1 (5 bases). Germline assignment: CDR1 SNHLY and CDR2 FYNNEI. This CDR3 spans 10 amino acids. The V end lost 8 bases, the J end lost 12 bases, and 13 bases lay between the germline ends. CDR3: CASSGLYNTF. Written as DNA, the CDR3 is TGTGCCAGCTCGGGACTCTATAACACCTTC.

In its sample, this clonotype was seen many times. The CDR3: CASSGQGHQPQHF. The CDR3 DNA sequence: TGTGCCAGCAGTGGGCAAGGACATCAGCCCCAGCATTTT. The V gene is TRBV12-3 or TRBV12-4, the J gene TRBJ1-5, with D hard to call. This CDR3 comprises 13 residues. V was shortened by 5 bases and J by 5 bases, with 10 bases between the two germline ends.

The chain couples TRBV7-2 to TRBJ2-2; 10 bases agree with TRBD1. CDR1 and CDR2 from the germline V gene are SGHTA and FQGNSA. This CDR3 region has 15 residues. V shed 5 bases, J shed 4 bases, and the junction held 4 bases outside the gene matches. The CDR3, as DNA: TGTGCCAGCAGCCCCGGGACAGGGGTCACCGGGGAGCTGTTTTTT. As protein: CASSPGTGVTGELFF.

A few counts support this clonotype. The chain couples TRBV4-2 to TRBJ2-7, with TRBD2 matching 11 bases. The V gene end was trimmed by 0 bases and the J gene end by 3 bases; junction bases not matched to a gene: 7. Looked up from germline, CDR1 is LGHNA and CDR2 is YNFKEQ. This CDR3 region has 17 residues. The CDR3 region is CASSQEGTSGGLYEQYF. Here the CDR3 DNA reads TGTGCCAGCAGCCAAGAAGGGACTAGCGGAGGCCTCTACGAGCAGTACTTC.

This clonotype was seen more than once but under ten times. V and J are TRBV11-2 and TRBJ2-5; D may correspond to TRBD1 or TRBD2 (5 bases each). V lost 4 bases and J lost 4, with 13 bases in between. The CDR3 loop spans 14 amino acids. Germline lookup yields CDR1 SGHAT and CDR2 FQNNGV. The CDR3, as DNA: TGTGCCAGCAGCTCGAGGGGAATAAGAGAGACCCAGTACTTC. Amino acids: CASSSRGIRETQYF. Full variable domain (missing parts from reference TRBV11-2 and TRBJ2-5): EAGVAQSPRYKIIEKRQSVAFWCNPISGHATLYWYQQILGQGPKLLIQFQNNGVVDDSQLPKDRFSAERLKGVDSTLKIQPAKLEDSAVYLCASSSRGIRETQYFGPGTRLLVL.

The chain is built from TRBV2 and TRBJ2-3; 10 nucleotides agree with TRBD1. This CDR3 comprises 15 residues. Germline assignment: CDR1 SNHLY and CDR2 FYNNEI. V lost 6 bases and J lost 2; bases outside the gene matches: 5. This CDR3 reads CASRGDRGFTDTQYF. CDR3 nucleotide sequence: TGTGCCAGCAGAGGGGACAGGGGTTTCACAGATACGCAGTATTTT.

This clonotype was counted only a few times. CDR3 bases: TGCAGTGCCCAACCCCGACAGGGGGTGAAAGAGACCCAGTACTTC. Translated: CSAQPRQGVKETQYF. The gene calls are TRBV20-1 and TRBJ2-5; 9 bases map to TRBD1. The CDR3 covers 15 residues. Germline lookup yields CDR1 DFQATT and CDR2 SNEGSKA (reference sequence). J was trimmed by 3 bases and V by 6 bases; bases with no gene match: 11.

The CDR3 spells CASSLEGTSGLSTDTQYF. As DNA, the CDR3 is TGCGCCAGCAGCTTGGAAGGGACTAGCGGCCTCTCCACAGATACGCAGTATTTT. The chain couples TRBV5-1 to TRBJ2-3; 11 nucleotides line up with TRBD2. V was pared by 0 bases and J by 2 bases, with 8 bases of the junction left unmatched. The CDR3 is 18 amino acids. The germline gives CDR1 SGHRS, CDR2 YFSETQ.

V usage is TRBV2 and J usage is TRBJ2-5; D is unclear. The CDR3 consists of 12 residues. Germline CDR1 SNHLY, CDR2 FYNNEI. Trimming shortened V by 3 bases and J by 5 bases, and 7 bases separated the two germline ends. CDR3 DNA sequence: TGTGCCAGCAGTGACTCGACGGAGACCCAGTACTTC. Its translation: CASSDSTETQYF.

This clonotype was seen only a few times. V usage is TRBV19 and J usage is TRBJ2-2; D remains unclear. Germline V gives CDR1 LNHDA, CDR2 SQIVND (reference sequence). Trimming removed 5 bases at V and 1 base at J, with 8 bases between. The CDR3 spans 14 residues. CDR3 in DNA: TGTGCCAGTAGTTCGACCCGGAACACCGGGGAGCTGTTTTTT. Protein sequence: CASSSTRNTGELFF.

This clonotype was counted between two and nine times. CDR3 sequence reads: CAISGELDRGTSGGHEQYF. The DNA of the CDR3 is TGTGCCATCAGTGGGGAACTGGACAGGGGAACTAGCGGGGGACACGAGCAGTACTTC. The chain couples TRBV10-3 to TRBJ2-7; 11 bases align to TRBD2. V lost 4 bases, J lost 5 bases, and 19 bases stayed unmatched. Germline values: CDR1 ENHRY, CDR2 SYGVKD. The CDR3 totals 19 residues.

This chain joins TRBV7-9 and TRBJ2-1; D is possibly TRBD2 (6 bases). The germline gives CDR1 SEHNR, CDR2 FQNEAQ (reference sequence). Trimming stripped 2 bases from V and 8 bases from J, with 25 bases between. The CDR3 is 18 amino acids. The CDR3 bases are TGTGCCAGCAGCTTAAGTAACCTGGGCGGGAACCACCTCGATGAGCAGTTCTTC. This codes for CASSLSNLGGNHLDEQFF.

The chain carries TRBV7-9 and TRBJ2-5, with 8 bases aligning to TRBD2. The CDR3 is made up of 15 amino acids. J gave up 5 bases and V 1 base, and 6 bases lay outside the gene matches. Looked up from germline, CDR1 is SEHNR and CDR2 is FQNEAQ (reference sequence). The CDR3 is CASSLESGRGETQYF. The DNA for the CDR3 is TGTGCCAGCAGCTTAGAGAGCGGGAGAGGGGAGACCCAGTACTTC. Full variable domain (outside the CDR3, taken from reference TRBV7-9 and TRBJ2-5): DTGVSQNPRHKITKRGQNVTFRCDPISEHNRLYWYRQTLGQGPEFLTYFQNEAQLEKSRLLSDRFSAERPKGSFSTLEIQRTEQGDSAMYLCASSLESGRGETQYFGPGTRLLVL.

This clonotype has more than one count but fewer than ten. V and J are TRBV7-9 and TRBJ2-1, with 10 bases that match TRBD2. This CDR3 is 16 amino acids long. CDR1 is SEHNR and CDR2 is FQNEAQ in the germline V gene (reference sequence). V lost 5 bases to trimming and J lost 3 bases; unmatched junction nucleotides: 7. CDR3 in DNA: TGTGCCAGCAGCCACACAGCGGGAGGGCTCTACAATGAGCAGTTCTTC. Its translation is CASSHTAGGLYNEQFF. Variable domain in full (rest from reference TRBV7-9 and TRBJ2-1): DTGVSQNPRHKITKRGQNVTFRCDPISEHNRLYWYRQTLGQGPEFLTYFQNEAQLEKSRLLSDRFSAERPKGSFSTLEIQRTEQGDSAMYLCASSHTAGGLYNEQFFGPGTRLTVL.

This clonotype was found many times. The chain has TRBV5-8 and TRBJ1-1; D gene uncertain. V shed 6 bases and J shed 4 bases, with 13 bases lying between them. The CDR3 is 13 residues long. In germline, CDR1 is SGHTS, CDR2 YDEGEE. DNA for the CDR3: TGTGCCAGCAATGAGGGTTTGAGCACTGAAGCTTTCTTT. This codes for CASNEGLSTEAFF. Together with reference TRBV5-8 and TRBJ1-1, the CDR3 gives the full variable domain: EAGVTQSPTHLIKTRGQQATLRCSPISGHTSVYWYQQALGLGLQFLLWYDEGEERNRGNFPPRFSGRQFPNYSSELNVNALELEDSALYLCASNEGLSTEAFFGQGTRLTVV.

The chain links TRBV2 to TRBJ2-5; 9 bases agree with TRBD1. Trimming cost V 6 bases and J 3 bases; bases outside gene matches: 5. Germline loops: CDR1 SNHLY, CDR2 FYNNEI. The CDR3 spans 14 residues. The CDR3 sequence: CASSAQGAEETQYF. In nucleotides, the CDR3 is TGTGCCAGCAGCGCACAGGGGGCAGAAGAGACCCAGTACTTC.

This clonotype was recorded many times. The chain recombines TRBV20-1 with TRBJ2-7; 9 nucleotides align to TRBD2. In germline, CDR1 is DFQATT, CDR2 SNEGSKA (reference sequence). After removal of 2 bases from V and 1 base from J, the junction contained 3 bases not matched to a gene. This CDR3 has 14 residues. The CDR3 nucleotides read TGCAGTGCTAGAATCGGACTAGCGTCCTACGAGCAGTACTTC. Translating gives CSARIGLASYEQYF.